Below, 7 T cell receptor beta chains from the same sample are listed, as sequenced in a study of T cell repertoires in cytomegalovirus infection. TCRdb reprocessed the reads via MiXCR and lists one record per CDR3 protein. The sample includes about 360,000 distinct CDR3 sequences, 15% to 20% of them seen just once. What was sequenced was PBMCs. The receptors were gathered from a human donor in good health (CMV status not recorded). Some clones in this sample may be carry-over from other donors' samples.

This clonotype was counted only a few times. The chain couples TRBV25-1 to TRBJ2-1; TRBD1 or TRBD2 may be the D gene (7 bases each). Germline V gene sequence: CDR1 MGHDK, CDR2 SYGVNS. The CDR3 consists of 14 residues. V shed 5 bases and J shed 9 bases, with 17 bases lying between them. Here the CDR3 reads CASSPIPGGGEQFF. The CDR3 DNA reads TGTGCCAGCAGTCCAATCCCAGGGGGGGGTGAGCAGTTCTTC.

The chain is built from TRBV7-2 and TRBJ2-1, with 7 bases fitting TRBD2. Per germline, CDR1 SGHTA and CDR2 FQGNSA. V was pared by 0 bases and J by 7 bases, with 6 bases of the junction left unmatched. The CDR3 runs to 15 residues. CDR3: CASSLARREWNEQFF. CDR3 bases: TGTGCCAGCAGCTTAGCGAGGCGGGAGTGGAATGAGCAGTTCTTC. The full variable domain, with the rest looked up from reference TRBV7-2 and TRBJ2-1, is GAGVSQSPSNKVTEKGKDVELRCDPISGHTALYWYRQSLGQGLEFLIYFQGNSAPDKSGLPSDRFSAERTGGSVSTLTIQRTQQEDSAVYLCASSLARREWNEQFFGPGTRLTVL.

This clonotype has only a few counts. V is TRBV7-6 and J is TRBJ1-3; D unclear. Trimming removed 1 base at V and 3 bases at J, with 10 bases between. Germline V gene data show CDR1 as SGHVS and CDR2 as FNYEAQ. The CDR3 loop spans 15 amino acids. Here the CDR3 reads CASSLVQSGGNTIYF. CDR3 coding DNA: TGTGCCAGCAGCTTAGTTCAGTCGGGTGGAAACACCATATATTTT.

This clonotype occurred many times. The CDR3 DNA sequence: TGTGCCAGCAGCCCCAGTGGAGGGGGCAACGGAGAGACCCAGTACTTC. Translating gives CASSPSGGGNGETQYF. The gene calls are TRBV7-7 and TRBJ2-5; possible D gene TRBD1, 7 bases. Germline assignment: CDR1 SSHAT and CDR2 FNYEAQ (reference sequence). Trimming shortened V by 5 bases and J by 4 bases, and 20 bases separated the two germline ends. The CDR3 is 16 amino acids.

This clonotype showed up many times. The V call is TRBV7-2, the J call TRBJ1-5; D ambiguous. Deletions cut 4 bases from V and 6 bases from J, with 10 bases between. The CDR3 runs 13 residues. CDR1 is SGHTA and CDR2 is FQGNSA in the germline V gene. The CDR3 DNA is TGTGCCAGCAGCTCTAAGACGGGTCAGCCCCAGCATTTT. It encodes CASSSKTGQPQHF.

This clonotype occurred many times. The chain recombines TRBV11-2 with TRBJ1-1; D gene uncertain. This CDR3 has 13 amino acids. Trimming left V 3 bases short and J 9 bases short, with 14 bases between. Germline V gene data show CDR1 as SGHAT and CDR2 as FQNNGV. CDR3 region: CASSFWYDDKAFF. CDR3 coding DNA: TGTGCCAGCAGCTTCTGGTACGACGACAAAGCTTTCTTT.

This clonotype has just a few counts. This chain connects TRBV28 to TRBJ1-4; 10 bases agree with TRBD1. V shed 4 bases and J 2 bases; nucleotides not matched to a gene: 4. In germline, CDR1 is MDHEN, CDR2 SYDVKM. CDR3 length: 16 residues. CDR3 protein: CASSYTTGGTNEKLFF. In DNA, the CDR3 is TGTGCCAGCAGTTACACGACAGGGGGCACTAATGAAAAACTGTTTTTT. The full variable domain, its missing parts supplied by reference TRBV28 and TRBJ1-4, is DVKVTQSSRYLVKRTGEKVFLECVQDMDHENMFWYRQDPGLGLRLIYFSYDVKMKEKGDIPEGYSVSREKKERFSLILESASTNQTSMYLCASSYTTGGTNEKLFFGSGTQLSVL.